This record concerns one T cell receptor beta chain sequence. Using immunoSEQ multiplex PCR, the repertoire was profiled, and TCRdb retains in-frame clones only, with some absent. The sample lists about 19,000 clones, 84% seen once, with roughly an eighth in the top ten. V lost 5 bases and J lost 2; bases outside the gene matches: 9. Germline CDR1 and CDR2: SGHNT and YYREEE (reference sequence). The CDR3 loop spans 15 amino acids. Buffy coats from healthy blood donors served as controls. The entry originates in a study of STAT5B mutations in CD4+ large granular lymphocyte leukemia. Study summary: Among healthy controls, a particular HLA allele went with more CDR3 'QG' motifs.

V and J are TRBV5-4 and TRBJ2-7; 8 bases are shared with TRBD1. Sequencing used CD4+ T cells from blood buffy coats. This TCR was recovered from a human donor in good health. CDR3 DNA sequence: TGTGCCAGCAGGCAGGACAGGGATCGCACCTACGAGCAGTACTTC. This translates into CASRQDRDRTYEQYF.